The present T cell receptor beta chain was sequenced within a study of T cells expressing NK-cell markers. Overall study context: Most of the eight sequenced donors tested HCMV-seropositive; one tested seronegative.

CDR1 and CDR2 (germline): DFQATT, SNEGSKA (reference sequence). The CDR3 consists of 15 residues. As the method of synthesis, 5'RACE template switching with UMIs yielded TCR beta cDNA. TCRdb reanalyzed the 5' RACE reads and collapses them to one entry per CDR3 protein, without DNA. This table lists approximately 150,000 distinct CDR3 sequences. The rearrangement joins TRBV20-1 to TRBJ2-3; TCRdb gives TRBD1 as the D gene, but with no DNA this cannot be confirmed. This clonotype originated in a woman aged 18-70 years in good health. Sequencing was done on a sample of blood T cells: a sorted CD56 or NKG2C T cell subset, CD4+ or CD8+ T cells, or bulk PBMC T cells (not recorded which). The CDR3 is CSARGSASSTDTQYF.